This entry lists 6 T cell receptor beta chains sequenced from one sample in a study of T cells after yellow fever vaccination. TCRdb called the 5' RACE reads again in MiXCR, with one record for every CDR3 protein. Of hundreds of thousands of distinct CDR3 sequences in the sample, approximately 3.8% were seen once. The sample consisted of PBMCs, taken on the day of the yellow fever booster vaccination. These TCRs come from a man younger than 30 who received the YFV17D yellow fever vaccine.

This clonotype was recorded at least ten times. The chain employs TRBV7-9 and TRBJ2-5; D may be TRBD1 (6 bases). Germline-derived CDR1 and CDR2 are SEHNR and FQNEAQ (reference sequence). V lost 5 bases and J 5 bases, leaving 9 bases between the germline ends. The CDR3 sequence is 12 residues long. This CDR3 is CASSPQGETQYF. Written as DNA, the CDR3 is TGTGCCAGCAGCCCCCAGGGGGAGACCCAGTACTTC.

This clonotype was seen ten or more times. The gene calls are TRBV29-1 and TRBJ2-6; D is undetermined. Germline V CDR1 and CDR2: SQVTM, ANQGSEA. V was clipped by 6 bases and J by 1 base, with 4 bases between them. This CDR3 has 12 amino acids. The CDR3 spells CSVRSGANVLTF. The CDR3 nucleotides read TGCAGCGTCAGGTCTGGGGCCAACGTCCTGACTTTC.

This clonotype occurred many times. The V gene is TRBV5-1, the J gene TRBJ2-3; D not certain. Germline loops: CDR1 SGHRS, CDR2 YFSETQ. The CDR3 runs to 12 residues. The V end was cut by 5 bases, the J end by 5 bases, with 9 bases between. The chain's CDR3 is CASSREGDTQYF. The CDR3 DNA is TGCGCCAGCAGTAGGGAAGGAGATACGCAGTATTTT. Drawing the rest from reference TRBV5-1 and TRBJ2-3, the complete variable domain is KAGVTQTPRYLIKTRGQQVTLSCSPISGHRSVSWYQQTPGQGLQFLFEYFSETQRNKGNFPGRFSGRQFSNSRSEMNVSTLELGDSALYLCASSREGDTQYFGPGTRLTVL.

For the CDR3, the DNA is TGTGCCAGCAGCTTGGGGCCGGGTTACGAGCAGTACGTC. It translates to CASSLGPGYEQYV. The genes are TRBV5-4 and TRBJ2-7; D uncertain. CDR1 SGHNT and CDR2 YYREEE come from the germline V gene (reference sequence). The ends were cut back, 0 bases at V and 4 bases at J, with 8 bases in the middle. The CDR3 has 13 amino acids.

This clonotype was seen repeatedly, ten times or more. The genes are TRBV29-1 and TRBJ2-3; a possible D gene is TRBD1 (5 bases). Trimming removed 7 bases from V and 0 bases from J, with 11 bases in between. Germline lookup yields CDR1 SQVTM and CDR2 ANQGSEA. This CDR3 region has 13 residues. The CDR3 sequence is CSAGPGSTDTQYF. CDR3 sequence (DNA): TGCAGCGCAGGCCCAGGGAGCACAGATACGCAGTATTTT.

This clonotype occurred many times. The chain links TRBV5-5 to TRBJ2-1; D may be TRBD1 (7 bases). CDR1 is SGHKS and CDR2 is YYEKEE in the germline V gene (reference sequence). CDR3 length equals 15 residues. Trimming removed 4 bases at V and 3 bases at J, with 14 bases between. CDR3: CASSGGDRVYNEQFF. CDR3 nucleotides: TGTGCCAGCAGCGGAGGGGACAGAGTCTACAATGAGCAGTTCTTC.